The following is a T cell receptor (beta chain) sequence with its context. Only a few counts were recorded for this clone. Its recognized antigen is unknown. Base quality data are lacking; no much larger clone is found one base away. The data derive from a study of OX40 agonist ivuxolimab in advanced cancers. For context, the study as a whole: The costimulatory receptor OX40 (CD134) was targeted by ivuxolimab, a fully human IgG2 agonistic monoclonal antibody. Intravenous ivuxolimab was administered to patients every 2 weeks at six dose levels: 0.01, 0.1, 0.3, 1.5, 3 and 10 mg/kg. Of the approximately 50 dose-escalation patients, hepatocellular carcinoma was present in some 19, melanoma in around 15, renal cell carcinoma in 9 and head and neck cancer in 9. In the dose-escalation cohort, 82.7% of patients were male, and the mean age was around 60 years, with a range of roughly 23 to 85. Patients were allowed to have had prior anti-PD-1, anti-PD-L1 or anti-CTLA-4 therapy, and approximately 41% of the dose-escalation patients had previously received checkpoint inhibitors. Three dose-escalation patients achieved partial responses, one with hepatocellular carcinoma and two with cutaneous melanoma. Peripheral TCRbeta sequencing aimed to test whether ivuxolimab altered TCR sequence diversity and caused clonal T-cell expansion. The paper covers the monotherapy dose-escalation part of the phase I ivuxolimab trial, which included N of about 56 patients. The full study reports these points: Which antigens the clonally expanded peripheral T cells were specific for was not determined. After ivuxolimab, expanded clones were on average more numerous among CD8+ T cells than among CD4+ T cells. Low levels of normalized T-cell clonal expansion were also shown by some nonresponding patients. At doses of 0.1 to 3.0 mg/kg, clonal expansion of both CD4+ and CD8+ T cells in blood was seen between baseline and week 6. In partial responders in the 0.1-3.0 mg/kg groups, normalized peripheral clonal expansion was found to be among the lowest, especially among CD8+ T cells.

Genomic DNA was isolated from the sorted cells so that the TCRbeta CDR3 region could be sequenced. The immunoSEQ Assay was used for sequencing of TCRbeta CDR3 regions. Drawn from immuneACCESS, this table holds only the in-frame rearrangements with V and J called that TCRdb kept. Clones are partly lost; checked studies trace under half to an unresolved V gene and leave the rest unexplained. For this sample the table gives 20,000 to 25,000 clones, of which about 83% were detected only once. Approximately 23% of the sample lies in the top ten. From the cysteine up to the phenylalanine, the CDR3 has a length of 16 residues. The kept DNA is CDR3 alone, 48 bases in frame from the first base. Trimming costs V 5 bases and J 8 bases, and their ends lie 24 bases apart. CDR1 and CDR2 (SGHVS, FQNEAQ) derive from the germline V gene. Patients with autoimmune disease history or receiving systemic immunosuppression were excluded from the trial. Peripheral blood for TCR sequencing was collected from all dose cohorts at baseline, on cycle 4 day 1, and on cycle 7 day 1. Samples were obtained from an open-label, multicenter, first-in-human phase I dose-escalation trial of ivuxolimab. The trial enrolled adults with locally advanced or metastatic head and neck squamous cell, hepatocellular, melanoma or renal cell carcinoma. Before TCR sequencing, CD4+ T cells and CD8+ T cells from peripheral blood were sorted into separate populations.

Recombination linked TRBV7-8 to TRBJ1-1; the D segment cannot be called with confidence. Source: CD4+ or CD8+ T cells sorted from blood, taken in a trial of the OX40 agonist ivuxolimab. The TCR comes from an adult with an advanced solid tumor such as melanoma, head and neck, liver or kidney cancer. The nucleotide sequence reads as follows: TGTGCCAGCAGCCGCGACTTGGCGGGTGAAGGCTCCGAAGCTTTCTTT. It encodes CASSRDLAGEGSEAFF. Supplemented by the reference TRBV7-8 and TRBJ1-1 proteins around the CDR3, the complete variable domain is GAGVSQSPRYKVAKRGQDVALRCDPISGHVSLFWYQQALGQGPEFLTYFQNEAQLDKSGLPSDRFFAERPEGSVSTLKIQRTQQEDSAVYLCASSRDLAGEGSEAFFGQGTRLTVV.